The rows below give T cell receptor beta chains drawn from one sample of a study of blood T cells in healthy people across ages. MiXCR was run by TCRdb on the 5' RACE reads, yielding one entry per CDR3 protein. The sample holds hundreds of thousands of distinct CDR3 sequences; about 53% are singletons and the top ten take about 42%. Sequencing input: blood. The receptors here all came from a man at least 80 years old in good health. The CDR3 runs from the conserved cysteine through the conserved F or W. The order of the fields is J gene, D gene, CDR3 length, V gene, clone size, CDR3 DNA, CDR3 protein. D genes are given only for firm matches. Only part of the rows carry a size: once, few, many, or a class if the clone is expanded.

>TRBJ2-1|NA|12|TRBV28|NA
TGTGCCAGCAGTTTGGACTCCCCAGAGCAGTTCTTC
CASSLDSPEQFF
>TRBJ2-1|NA|14|TRBV10-3|NA
TGTGCCATCAGCAGGACAGAAACCTACAATGAGCAGTTCTTC
CAISRTETYNEQFF
>TRBJ1-6|TRBD1|15|TRBV7-2|once
TGTGCCAGCAGACCCCGGGACAGGGTAGGGTCACCCCTCCACTTT
CASRPRDRVGSPLHF
>TRBJ1-6|NA|15|TRBV11-2|NA
TGTGCCAGCAGCCCAGCAGGGGCGGATAATTCACCCCTCCACTTT
CASSPAGADNSPLHF
>TRBJ1-2|NA|12|TRBV30|few
TGTGCCTGGAGCTGGGGAGACAGTGGCTACACCTTC
CAWSWGDSGYTF
>TRBJ2-2|NA|14|TRBV20-1|NA
TGCAGTGCTCAGTCGGTCCGGGGGACCGGGGAGCTGTTTTTT
CSAQSVRGTGELFF
>TRBJ1-5|NA|10|TRBV6-1|NA
TGTGCCAGCCATAATCAGCCCCAGCATTTT
CASHNQPQHF
>TRBJ1-1|NA|12|TRBV5-1|few
TGCGCCAGCAGCCTACGGGGAACTGAAGCTTTCTTT
CASSLRGTEAFF
>TRBJ2-7|NA|14|TRBV29-1|NA
TGCAGCGCCGATTCCGGGACGGATACCTACGAGCAGTACTTC
CSADSGTDTYEQYF
>TRBJ2-5|NA|13|TRBV5-1|NA
TGCGCCAGCAATCAGGGCACTAAAGGGACCCAGTACTTC
CASNQGTKGTQYF
>TRBJ1-2|NA|14|TRBV21-1|NA
TGTGCCAGCACCGGCCCGGGGGTTGATCGTGGCTACACCTTC
CASTGPGVDRGYTF
>TRBJ2-3|NA|12|TRBV6-2/TRBV6-3|once
TGTGCCAGCAGGACCGCTCACAGAGACGCGTATTTT
CASRTAHRDAYF
>TRBJ2-1|TRBD2|15|TRBV5-1|few
TGCGCCAGCAGCCTTAATGGCGGGAGCGCCAATGAGCAGTTCTTC
CASSLNGGSANEQFF
>TRBJ1-1|NA|15|TRBV7-9|many
TGTGCCAGCAGCAGATCGGGGGCCATGAACACTGAAGCTTTCTTT
CASSRSGAMNTEAFF
>TRBJ2-7|NA|14|TRBV20-1|few
TGCAGTGCTAGAGATTTACAGCCGTCCTACGAGCAGTACTTC
CSARDLQPSYEQYF
>TRBJ1-2|NA|12|TRBV6-1|NA
TGTGCCAGCAGTGAAAGGTTCTATGGCTACACCTTC
CASSERFYGYTF
>TRBJ1-4|NA|18|TRBV20-1|few
TGCAGTGCTAGAGAATGGCTTGAAGGGGATTCAACTAATGAAAAACTGTTTTTT
CSAREWLEGDSTNEKLFF
>TRBJ2-1|NA|14|TRBV21-1|NA
TGTGCCAGCAGCAAGATCGGGGTATTCAATGAGCAGTTCTTC
CASSKIGVFNEQFF
>TRBJ2-7|NA|13|TRBV11-2|few
TGTGCCAGCAAATTGAGCGGCTGGTGGGAGCAGTACTTC
CASKLSGWWEQYF
>TRBJ2-7|NA|12|TRBV3-1|NA
TGTGCCAGCAGCCAAGACACCTACGAGCAGTACTTC
CASSQDTYEQYF
>TRBJ1-2|NA|17|TRBV5-5|NA
TGTGCCAGCAGCCACCGGGACTCCCTCTATTCTAACTATGGCTACACCTTC
CASSHRDSLYSNYGYTF
>TRBJ2-7|NA|15|TRBV20-1|few
TGCAGTGCTAGAGCCTCCGTTGGACGGGTCTACGAGCAGTACTTC
CSARASVGRVYEQYF